This T cell receptor (beta chain) comes out of a study of radiation and T cells in renal cell carcinoma. Study-wide results and limits: Without pretreatment biopsies, baseline tumor clonotype presence was undetermined.

Using immunoSEQ multiplex PCR, the repertoire was profiled, and TCRdb retains in-frame clones only, with some absent. This repertoire shows around 81,000 clones, over 80% found once; its top ten account for around 9.1%. Germline lookup yields CDR1 MNHNY and CDR2 SVGAGI (reference sequence). CDR3 length: 9 residues. V was pared by 8 bases and J by 6 bases, with 4 bases between. A single count supports this clone. Its specificity is unknown. The time point is: blood 4 weeks post-SBRT, at nephrectomy. Indicated treatment: 15 Gy SBRT to primary tumor, nephrectomy 4 weeks later. Nephrectomy followed 15 Gy stereotactic body radiation by 4 weeks. Serial blood draws occurred at baseline and 2 and 4 weeks post-SBRT. Clear cell pathology was present in this patient's renal cell carcinoma.

V and J are TRBV6-6 and TRBJ1-1, with D unclear. This clonotype was sampled from a man aged 50 to 60 with renal cell carcinoma. The sequencing here drew on blood, taken from a patient whose treatment included radiotherapy and nephrectomy. The CDR3 coding sequence is TGTGCCAGCGGGGCTGAAGCTTTCTTT. Its protein is CASGAEAFF.